The rows below give T cell receptor beta chains drawn from one sample of a study of CD8 T cells in ankylosing spondylitis. TCRdb called the 5' RACE reads again in MiXCR, with one record for every CDR3 protein. The profile covers around 890,000 distinct CDR3 sequences, with about an eighth appearing a single time and 0.51% taken by the ten largest. The sample comprised blood, either unsorted or a sorted T cell fraction (not recorded which). The receptor set was obtained from a male donor with ankylosing spondylitis. Both conserved end residues are part of each CDR3. The D gene is left open where the match is weak. Clone sizes are given selectively: once, few, many, or a class where the clone is expanded.

J | D | V | size | DNA | CDR3
TRBJ2-5 | . | TRBV7-3 | few | TGTGCCAGCAGCCTTACTGTTGGTAGAGAGACCCAGTACTTC | CASSLTVGRETQYF
TRBJ2-7 | . | TRBV6-1 | few | TGTGCCAGCAGTGAAGCGCAAAGGGACGAGCAGTACTTC | CASSEAQRDEQYF
TRBJ1-2 | . | TRBV20-1 | few | TGCAGTGCTGTCCAGAATAACATTGACTATGGCTACACCTTC | CSAVQNNIDYGYTF
TRBJ2-5 | . | TRBV9 | many | TGTGCCAGCAGCCCTGGGTGGGAGACCCAGTACTTC | CASSPGWETQYF
TRBJ1-6 | . | TRBV5-1 | few | TGCGCCAGCAGGATGAAGGGGACGGGTTCACCCCTCCACTTT | CASRMKGTGSPLHF
TRBJ1-2 | . | TRBV7-2 | few | TGTGCCAGCAGCCCTAAGGGAACTGGCTCCTTTGGCTACACCTTC | CASSPKGTGSFGYTF
TRBJ2-3 | . | TRBV6-5 | . | TGTGCCAGCAGTTACCCCACGGGTACGCAGTATTTT | CASSYPTGTQYF
TRBJ2-5 | . | TRBV6-1 | few | TGTGCCAGCAGCCTCCCGATCAGCCAAGAGACCCAGTACTTC | CASSLPISQETQYF
TRBJ2-2 | . | TRBV5-1 | . | TGCGCCAGCAGCCGGACAGAAATAAACACCGGGGAGCTGTTTTTT | CASSRTEINTGELFF
TRBJ2-1 | . | TRBV18 | . | TGTGCCAGCTCACCAAATCAAGCGAGCGATGAGCAGTTCTTC | CASSPNQASDEQFF
TRBJ2-7 | . | TRBV20-1 | . | TGCAGTGCTCGGGATCCGGGAAAATTCTACGAGCAGTACTTC | CSARDPGKFYEQYF
TRBJ1-1 | TRBD1 | TRBV29-1 | few | TGCAGCGCCGGGACAGGGGGCGCGGACACTGAAGCTTTCTTT | CSAGTGGADTEAFF
TRBJ1-1 | TRBD1 | TRBV5-1 | . | TGCGCCAGCAGCTTGGGAACAGGGGGCGCGTGGAACACTGAAGCTTTCTTT | CASSLGTGGAWNTEAFF
TRBJ2-7 | TRBD1 | TRBV7-2 | few | TGTGCCAGCAGCTTTTCGACAGGGGACTCCTACGAGCAGTACTTC | CASSFSTGDSYEQYF
TRBJ1-6 | . | TRBV4-1 | few | TGCGCCAGCAGCCTATCTCAGGGGTATAGTTCACCCCTCCACTTT | CASSLSQGYSSPLHF
TRBJ1-1 | . | TRBV12-2 | . | TGTGCAAGTCGCTTAAACAGGGATGAGAGCACTGAAGCTTTCTTT | CASRLNRDESTEAFF
TRBJ1-2 | . | TRBV30 | . | TGTGCCTGGAGTTTATGGGGGACTGGCTACACCTTC | CAWSLWGTGYTF
TRBJ2-5 | . | TRBV7-8 | few | TGTGCCAGCAGCTTAGGAGCTACCCAGTACTTC | CASSLGATQYF